Listed below are T cell receptor beta chains from one sample, sequenced in a study of T cells in localized non-small cell lung cancer. Some clones are missing from TCRdb's copy, which holds only in-frame ones; the method was immunoSEQ multiplex PCR. The sample contains 35,000 or so clones, under 90% of which appear only once. The input for sequencing was peripheral blood, taken before any cancer treatment. The receptors stem from a man aged 40-75 years with stage I lung adenocarcinoma. Both conserved end residues are part of each CDR3.

J: TRBJ1-3
V: TRBV6-1
CDR3: CASSEDGAGNTIYF

J: TRBJ2-3
V: TRBV5-1
CDR3: CASSPSTDTQYF

J: TRBJ1-3
V: TRBV5-1
CDR3: CASSLATGSSGNTIYF

J: TRBJ1-1
V: TRBV29-1
CDR3: CSFFPGGSTEAFF

J: TRBJ2-5
V: TRBV18
CDR3: CASSLNRDGTQYF

J: TRBJ1-5
V: TRBV6-6
CDR3: CASSYSDSAINQPQHF

J: TRBJ2-1
V: TRBV5-1
CDR3: CASSWGQGNNEQFF

J: TRBJ1-5
V: TRBV19
CDR3: CASSTRRQGYSNQPQHF

J: TRBJ1-4
V: TRBV2
CDR3: CASSRLTTNEKLFF

J: TRBJ1-1
V: TRBV5-5
CDR3: CASIEQEASPTEAFF

J: TRBJ2-5
V: TRBV15
CDR3: CATSRDLQETQYF

J: TRBJ2-5
V: TRBV13
CDR3: CASSLGAGVQETQYF

J: TRBJ2-7
V: TRBV4-1
CDR3: CASSPGQGTFGEQYF

J: TRBJ2-1
V: TRBV11-3
CDR3: CASSLGRRGGEDEQFF